The 30 T cell receptor beta chains given below trace back to one sample, sequenced in a study of T cell responses to AZD1222 COVID-19 vaccine. Some clones are missing from TCRdb's copy, which holds only in-frame ones; the method was immunoSEQ multiplex PCR. The sample consists of 50,000 to 60,000 clones, approximately 80% of them appearing once. The specimen was peripheral blood, collected 28 days after the second AZD1222 dose. These receptors were collected from an adult who received the AZD1222 COVID-19 vaccine.

The rearrangement links TRBV6-5 to TRBJ1-2; tentative D call: TRBD1 (5 bases). Germline loops: CDR1 MNHEY, CDR2 SVGAGI. The CDR3 loop spans 13 amino acids. Trimming shortened V by 6 bases and J by 2 bases, and 10 bases separated the two germline ends. CDR3 DNA: TGTGCCAGCAGCTCGGGACGGAACTATGGCTACACCTTC. Translating gives CASSSGRNYGYTF.

This rearrangement joins TRBV11-2 to TRBJ2-3; 7 bases align to TRBD1. V was pared by 5 bases and J by 2 bases, with 13 bases of the junction left unmatched. Germline V lookup: CDR1 SGHAT, CDR2 FQNNGV. This CDR3 comprises 17 residues. The CDR3 spells CASSPAPGTVNTDTQYF. DNA of the CDR3: TGTGCCAGCAGCCCGGCCCCCGGGACAGTGAACACAGATACGCAGTATTTT.

CDR3 nucleotides: TGTGCCAGCAGTCCGGGTAGCGTCTCCTACAATGAGCAGTTCTTC. Encoded protein: CASSPGSVSYNEQFF. The rearrangement links TRBV6-4 to TRBJ2-1; possibly TRBD2 for D (5 bases). V dropped 5 bases and J dropped 0 bases, with 11 bases sitting between them. The CDR3 runs 15 residues. Germline CDR1 is MRHNA and CDR2 is SNTAGT.

J is TRBJ1-4 and V is TRBV4-2, with TRBD1 matching over 9 bases. This CDR3 comprises 16 residues. CDR1 is LGHNA, CDR2 YNFKEQ, per germline. J lost 8 bases, V lost 3 bases, and 10 bases had no gene match. CDR3 loop: CASSHVPGQGEEKLFF. CDR3 bases: TGTGCCAGCAGCCATGTACCGGGACAGGGTGAGGAAAAACTGTTTTTT.

This clone has more than one count but fewer than ten. One junction end does not reproduce the germline sequence, and a read error may be involved. Here the CDR3 DNA reads TGTGCCAGCAGTTCGACTAGCGAGAAGTACTTC. Translated: CASSSTSEKYF. This chain connects TRBV6-2 or TRBV6-3 to TRBJ2-7; 8 bases line up with TRBD2. This CDR3 has 11 amino acids. The germline V gene encodes CDR1 MNHEY and CDR2 SVGEGT.

The chain links TRBV4-2 to TRBJ2-1; D is unclear. This CDR3 is built from 15 residues. V lost 4 bases and J lost 0, with 10 bases in between. Germline CDR1 LGHNA, CDR2 YNFKEQ. The CDR3 reads CASSPRASSYNEQFF. In DNA, the CDR3 is TGTGCCAGCAGCCCCCGGGCTAGCTCCTACAATGAGCAGTTCTTC.

This clone was seen a handful of times. CDR3: CASSLGVFGGEQYV. CDR3 in DNA: TGTGCCAGCAGCTTGGGGGTCTTCGGGGGCGAGCAGTACGTC. This chain uses TRBV5-6 with TRBJ2-7; maybe TRBD2 (6 bases). Germline V CDR1 and CDR2: SGHDT, YYEEEE. The CDR3 contains 14 residues. V was cut by 0 bases and J by 6 bases, with 13 bases left in between.

The V gene is TRBV11-2, the J gene TRBJ2-1; D is undetermined. Per the germline V gene, CDR1 is SGHAT and CDR2 is FQNNGV. CDR3 length: 17 residues. Trimming took off 4 bases at V and 4 bases at J, with 20 bases between the two ends. This chain's CDR3 is CASSYENVPRYYNEQFF. DNA for the CDR3: TGTGCCAGCAGCTATGAGAACGTTCCAAGGTATTACAATGAGCAGTTCTTC.

The chain couples TRBV19 to TRBJ2-3; a possible D gene is TRBD2 (7 bases). Germline assignment: CDR1 LNHDA and CDR2 SQIVND (reference sequence). V was clipped by 2 bases and J by 3 bases, with 15 bases between them. The CDR3 runs 16 residues. CDR3 nucleotide sequence: TGTGCCAGTAGTATAACACCGCGGGGGCGTACAGATACGCAGTATTTT. Translation gives CASSITPRGRTDTQYF.

The genes are TRBV6-5 and TRBJ1-6; D gene ambiguous. The ends were cut back, 2 bases at V and 7 bases at J, with 9 bases in the middle. Germline V gene lookup returns CDR1 MNHEY and CDR2 SVGAGI. CDR3 length equals 14 residues. The CDR3 DNA sequence: TGTGCCAGCAGTTACCAGACCGGAAATTCACCCCTCCACTTT. Protein sequence: CASSYQTGNSPLHF.

The V call is TRBV6-5, the J call TRBJ1-2, with D perhaps matching TRBD1 (5 bases). Germline V CDR1 and CDR2: MNHEY, SVGAGI. V lost 5 bases, J lost 3 bases, and 10 bases lay in between. The CDR3 length is 13 residues. This CDR3 is CASSRQRHYGYTF. Written as DNA, the CDR3 is TGTGCCAGCAGTCGACAGCGTCACTATGGCTACACCTTC.

The chain links TRBV19 to TRBJ2-5; TRBD2 matches 13 bases. V lost 10 bases to trimming and J lost 2 bases; unmatched junction nucleotides: 4. The germline V gene encodes CDR1 LNHDA and CDR2 SQIVND (reference sequence). The CDR3 runs to 14 residues. The CDR3 here is CATGTSGAQETQYF. DNA for the CDR3: TGTGCCACCGGGACTAGCGGGGCTCAAGAGACCCAGTACTTC.

V is TRBV2 and J is TRBJ2-1; 12 nucleotides line up with TRBD2. The V and J ends lost 6 bases and 7 bases, in that order; junction bases with no gene match: 7. CDR1 is SNHLY, CDR2 FYNNEI, per germline. The CDR3 is 15 residues long. The CDR3 nucleotides are TGTGCCAGCAGGAAACTAGCGGGAGGCACTAATGAGCAGTTCTTC. Its protein product is CASRKLAGGTNEQFF.

The gene calls are TRBV19 and TRBJ2-7; D ambiguous. From germline, CDR1 is LNHDA and CDR2 SQIVND (reference sequence). CDR3 length equals 13 residues. V dropped 4 bases and J dropped 2 bases, with 9 bases sitting between them. The CDR3 DNA is TGTGCCAGTAGTACCGAAGACCCCTACGAGCAGTACTTC. Protein product: CASSTEDPYEQYF.

The rearrangement uses TRBV4-3 and TRBJ2-7; 10 bases line up with TRBD2. The CDR3 covers 16 residues. V shed 0 bases, J shed 7 bases, and the junction held 9 bases outside the gene matches. Per the germline V gene, CDR1 is LGHNA and CDR2 is YSLEER. The CDR3 sequence is CASSQDKREGREEQYF. Here the CDR3 DNA reads TGCGCCAGCAGCCAAGATAAGCGGGAGGGCCGAGAAGAGCAGTACTTC.

The chain joins TRBV2 to TRBJ2-2; D may match TRBD1 or TRBD2 (6 bases each). The CDR3 extends over 15 amino acids. Germline-derived CDR1 and CDR2 are SNHLY and FYNNEI. The V end was cut by 4 bases, the J end by 4 bases, with 13 bases between. CDR3 nucleotide sequence: TGTGCCAGCAGTGCAAGGACAGCGGGCACCGGGGAGCTGTTTTTT. It codes for CASSARTAGTGELFF.

The CDR3 loop is CASSKGNNQETQYF. The CDR3 DNA is TGTGCCAGCAGCAAAGGGAATAACCAAGAGACCCAGTACTTC. This chain connects TRBV21-1 to TRBJ2-5. TRBV21-1 represents a pseudogene. The CDR3 loop spans 14 amino acids.

This sequence joins TRBV10-3 and TRBJ2-3; D tentatively fits TRBD1 or TRBD2 (6 bases each). The CDR3 runs to 16 residues. V was cut by 4 bases and J by 0 bases, with 14 bases left in between. The germline gives CDR1 ENHRY, CDR2 SYGVKD. CDR3 in amino acids: CAISANRGPSTDTQYF. Written as DNA, the CDR3 is TGTGCCATCAGTGCCAACCGGGGGCCGAGCACAGATACGCAGTATTTT.

There are a few counts of this clone. The chain uses TRBV6-5 and TRBJ1-3; D gene unclear. The V gene's germline CDR1 is MNHEY and CDR2 SVGAGI. There are 13 residues in the CDR3. Trimming cost V 5 bases and J 4 bases, with 9 bases left between them. This CDR3 is CASSRSQGNTIYF. DNA for the CDR3: TGTGCCAGCAGTCGCAGTCAGGGAAACACCATATATTTT.

The rearrangement links TRBV6-5 to TRBJ1-5, with D possibly matching TRBD1 (6 bases). There are 11 residues in the CDR3. V lost 5 bases, J lost 11 bases, and 10 bases lay in between. Germline V gene lookup returns CDR1 MNHEY and CDR2 SVGAGI. The DNA of the CDR3 is TGTGCCAGCAGTACAGGGAATTCCCAGCATTTT. Translation: CASSTGNSQHF.

The gene calls are TRBV5-4 and TRBJ2-7; TRBD2 matches 7 bases. Germline V gene sequence: CDR1 SGHNT, CDR2 YYREEE (reference sequence). V lost 0 bases, J lost 2 bases, and 2 bases stayed unmatched. The length of the CDR3 is 14 residues. CDR3 loop: CASSLALAAYEQYF. The CDR3, as DNA: TGTGCCAGCAGCTTGGCCCTAGCGGCCTACGAGCAGTACTTC.

In its sample, this clone was seen a few times. The V and J genes are TRBV14 and TRBJ2-1; the D is unclear. The CDR3 contains 12 residues. V lost 1 base and J lost 8, with 6 bases in between. The germline CDR1 and CDR2 sequences are SGHDN and FVKESK. This chain's CDR3 is CASSQVGYEQFF. As DNA, the CDR3 is TGTGCCAGCAGCCAAGTAGGCTATGAGCAGTTCTTC.

The chain joins TRBV3-1 (or the pseudogene TRBV3-2) to TRBJ2-7; 10 positions match TRBD2. Trimming cost V 0 bases and J 5 bases; bases outside gene matches: 10. The CDR3 has 17 amino acids. The germline CDR1 and CDR2 sequences are LGHDT and YNNKEL (reference sequence). The CDR3 sequence: CASSQDEMASGRNEQYF. Written as DNA, the CDR3 is TGTGCCAGCAGCCAAGATGAGATGGCTAGCGGGAGAAACGAGCAGTACTTC.

This clone occurred a few times. The rearrangement links TRBV6-5 to TRBJ1-3; 7 nucleotides agree with TRBD1. The V and J ends lost 6 bases and 4 bases, in that order; junction bases with no gene match: 3. The length of the CDR3 is 13 residues. The germline gives CDR1 MNHEY, CDR2 SVGAGI. The CDR3 DNA reads as TGTGCCAGCAGCAGGGGGACAGGAAACACCATATATTTT. It encodes CASSRGTGNTIYF.

This chain links TRBV4-1 with TRBJ2-4; 10 nucleotides agree with TRBD1. This CDR3 spans 19 amino acids. V lost 0 bases to trimming and J lost 0 bases; unmatched junction nucleotides: 8. Germline values: CDR1 MGHRA, CDR2 YSYEKL. DNA of the CDR3: TGCGCCAGCAGCCAAGATGGCCCCCGGGACAGGGGAGCCAAAAACATTCAGTACTTC. Translation: CASSQDGPRDRGAKNIQYF.

The chain has TRBV7-2 and TRBJ2-2; TRBD1 or TRBD2 may be the D gene (5 bases each). The germline V gene has CDR1 SGHTA and CDR2 FQGNSA. V dropped 3 bases and J dropped 6 bases, with 14 bases sitting between them. The CDR3 spans 15 residues. The CDR3 DNA reads TGTGCCAGCAGCTTGGGGGTAGTAAGGGCCGGGGAGCTGTTTTTT. Translated: CASSLGVVRAGELFF.

V usage is TRBV21-1 and J usage is TRBJ1-6. TRBV21-1 corresponds to a pseudogene. This CDR3 comprises 9 residues. In nucleotides, the CDR3 is TGTGCCAGCTGCAGGGGACGGCACTTT. Residues: CASCRGRHF.

The chain recombines TRBV4-1 with TRBJ2-7, with TRBD2 identical over 11 bases. The germline CDR1 and CDR2 sequences are MGHRA and YSYEKL. The CDR3 spans 15 residues. V was pared by 1 base and J by 6 bases, with 5 bases of the junction left unmatched. This chain's CDR3 is CASSQVAGGPSEQYV. The CDR3 DNA sequence: TGCGCCAGCAGCCAAGTAGCGGGGGGGCCGAGCGAGCAGTACGTC.

The chain couples TRBV10-1 to TRBJ2-1, with D uncertain. The CDR3 extends over 14 amino acids. Trimming took 8 bases from V and 1 from J, leaving 12 bases between them. CDR1 and CDR2 (germline): WNHNN, SYGVQD (reference sequence). CDR3 DNA sequence: TGCGCCAGCTCCGACGGAGCATCCTACAATGAGCAGTTCTTC. It is translated as CASSDGASYNEQFF.

This clone was counted once. The chain combines TRBV5-1 with TRBJ1-3; perhaps TRBD1 as D (6 bases). CDR1 and CDR2 from the germline V gene are SGHRS and YFSETQ. The CDR3 covers 16 residues. V shed 5 bases and J shed 4 bases, with 19 bases lying between them. For the CDR3, the DNA is TGCGCCAGCAGTTCCTGGACAGTCGAAGTGGGAAACACCATATATTTT. Encoded protein: CASSSWTVEVGNTIYF.